This T cell receptor (beta chain) was recovered during a study of T-cell reconstitution after alpha-beta-depleted transplantation in children. General study results and limits: Reports say that about two months after transplant, the alpha-beta T cells came out of several hundred graft clones that had expanded.

The library targeted TCRbeta and was prepared with unique molecular identifiers. MiXCR, run by TCRdb on the PCR reads, gives a single entry per CDR3 protein. The sample lists some 190,000 distinct CDR3 sequences; 11% were seen once. This clonotype was counted at least ten times. Its antigen is unknown. This CDR3 spans 17 amino acids. After removal of 4 bases from V and 0 bases from J, the junction contained 8 bases not matched to a gene. Per germline, CDR1 MGHRA and CDR2 YSYEKL. The TCR sequence derives from a boy between 2 and 10 years old with acute myeloid leukemia, due to receive a stem cell transplant. The specimen was PBMCs, collected before TCRalphabeta/CD19-depleted stem cell transplant. The genes are TRBV4-1 and TRBJ2-2; 7 positions match TRBD2. CDR3 loop: CASSPREGFANTGELFF. DNA for the CDR3: TGCGCCAGCAGCCCGAGGGAGGGGTTCGCGAACACCGGGGAGCTGTTTTTT.